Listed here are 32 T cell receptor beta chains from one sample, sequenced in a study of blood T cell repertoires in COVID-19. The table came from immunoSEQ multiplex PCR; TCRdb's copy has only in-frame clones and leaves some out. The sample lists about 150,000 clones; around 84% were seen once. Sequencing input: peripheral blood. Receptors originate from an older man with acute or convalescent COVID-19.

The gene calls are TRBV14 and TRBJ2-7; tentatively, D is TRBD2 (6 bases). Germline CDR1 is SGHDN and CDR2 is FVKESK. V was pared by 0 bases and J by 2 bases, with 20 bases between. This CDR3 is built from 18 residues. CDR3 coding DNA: TGTGCCAGCAGCCAAGATTCTCTCGTCTTGGAGGGTCCCTACGAGCAGTACGTC. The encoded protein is CASSQDSLVLEGPYEQYV.

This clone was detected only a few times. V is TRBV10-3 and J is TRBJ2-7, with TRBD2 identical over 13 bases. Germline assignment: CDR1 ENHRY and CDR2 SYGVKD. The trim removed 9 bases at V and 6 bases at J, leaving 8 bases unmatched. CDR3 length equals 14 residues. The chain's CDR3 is CAMRTSGGEVEQYF. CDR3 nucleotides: TGTGCCATGAGAACTAGCGGGGGGGAGGTCGAGCAGTACTTC.

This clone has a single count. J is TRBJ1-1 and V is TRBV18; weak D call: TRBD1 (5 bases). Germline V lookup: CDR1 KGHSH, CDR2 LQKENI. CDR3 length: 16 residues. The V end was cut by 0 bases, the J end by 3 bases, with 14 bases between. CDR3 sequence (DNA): TGTGCCAGCTCACCACCGGTCGGCAGGGTGCACACTGAAGCTTTCTTT. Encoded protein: CASSPPVGRVHTEAFF.

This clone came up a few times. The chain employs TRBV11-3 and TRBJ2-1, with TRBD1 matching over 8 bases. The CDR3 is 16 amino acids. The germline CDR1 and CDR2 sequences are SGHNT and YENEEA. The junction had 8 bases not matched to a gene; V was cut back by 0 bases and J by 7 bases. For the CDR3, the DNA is TGTGCCAGCAGCTTAGATATGGGACAGGAGTCGAATGAGCAGTTCTTC. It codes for CASSLDMGQESNEQFF.

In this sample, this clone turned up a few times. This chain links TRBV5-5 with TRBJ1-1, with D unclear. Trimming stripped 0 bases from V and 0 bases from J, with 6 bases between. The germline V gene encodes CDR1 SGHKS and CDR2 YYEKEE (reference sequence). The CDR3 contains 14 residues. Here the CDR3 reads CASSLEHVNTEAFF. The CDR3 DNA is TGTGCCAGCAGCTTGGAACACGTGAACACTGAAGCTTTCTTT.

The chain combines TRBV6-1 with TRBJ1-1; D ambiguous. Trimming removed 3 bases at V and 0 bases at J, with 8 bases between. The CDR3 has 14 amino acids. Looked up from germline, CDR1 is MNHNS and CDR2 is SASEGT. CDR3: CASSERMMNTEAFF. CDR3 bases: TGTGCCAGCAGTGAGCGCATGATGAACACTGAAGCTTTCTTT.

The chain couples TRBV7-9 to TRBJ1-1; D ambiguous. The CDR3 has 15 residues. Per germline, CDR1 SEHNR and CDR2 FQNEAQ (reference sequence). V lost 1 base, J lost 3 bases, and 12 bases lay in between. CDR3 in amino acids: CASSLGGSRDTEAFF. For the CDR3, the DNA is TGTGCCAGCAGCTTAGGAGGATCGAGGGACACTGAAGCTTTCTTT.

The CDR3 DNA follows: TGTGCCTGGACAGATACAGATACGCAGTATTTT. Its protein product is CAWTDTDTQYF. The rearrangement uses TRBV30 and TRBJ2-3; D gene unclear. CDR3 length equals 11 residues. Between the trimmed V and J ends, which lost 4 bases and 3 bases, there was a span of 5 bases. The V gene's germline CDR1 is GTSNPN and CDR2 SVGIG (reference sequence).

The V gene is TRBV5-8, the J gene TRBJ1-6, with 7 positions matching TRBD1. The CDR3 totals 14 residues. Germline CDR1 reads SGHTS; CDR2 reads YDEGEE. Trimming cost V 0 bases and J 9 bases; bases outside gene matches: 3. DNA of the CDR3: TGTGCCAGCAGCTTGGGGGCAGGGGGTTCACCCCTCCACTTT. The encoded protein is CASSLGAGGSPLHF.

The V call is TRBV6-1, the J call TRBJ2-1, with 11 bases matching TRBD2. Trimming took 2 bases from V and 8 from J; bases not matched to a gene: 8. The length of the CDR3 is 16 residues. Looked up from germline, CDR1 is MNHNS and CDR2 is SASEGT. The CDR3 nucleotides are TGTGCCAGCAGTGAAATCAGGGGACTAGCGGCTGATGAGCAGTTCTTC. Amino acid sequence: CASSEIRGLAADEQFF.

This CDR3 is CASSVLGDRGPNTGELFF. CDR3 nucleotides: TGTGCCAGCAGTGTCCTTGGGGACAGGGGACCTAACACCGGGGAGCTGTTTTTT. This chain connects TRBV6-1 to TRBJ2-2, with 10 positions matching TRBD1. V lost 4 bases to trimming and J lost 2 bases; unmatched junction nucleotides: 10. Germline V gives CDR1 MNHNS, CDR2 SASEGT. The CDR3 length is 18 residues.

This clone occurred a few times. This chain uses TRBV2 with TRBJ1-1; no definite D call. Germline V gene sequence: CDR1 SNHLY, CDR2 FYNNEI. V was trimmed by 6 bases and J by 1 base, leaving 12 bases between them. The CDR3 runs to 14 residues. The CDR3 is CASRAGASNTEAFF. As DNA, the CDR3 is TGTGCCAGCAGGGCCGGAGCCTCGAACACTGAAGCTTTCTTT.

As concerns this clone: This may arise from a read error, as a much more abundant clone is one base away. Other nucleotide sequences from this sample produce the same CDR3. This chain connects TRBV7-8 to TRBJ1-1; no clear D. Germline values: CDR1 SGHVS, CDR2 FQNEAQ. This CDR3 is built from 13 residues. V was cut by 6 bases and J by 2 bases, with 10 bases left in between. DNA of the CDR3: TGTGCCAGCAGTCCCCGCGCAAACACTGAAGCTTTCTTT. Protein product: CASSPRANTEAFF.

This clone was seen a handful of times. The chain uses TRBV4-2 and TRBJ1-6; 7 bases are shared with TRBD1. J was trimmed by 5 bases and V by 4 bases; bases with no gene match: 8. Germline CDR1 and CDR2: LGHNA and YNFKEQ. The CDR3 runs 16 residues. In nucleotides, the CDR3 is TGTGCCAGCAGCCCGCACCGGGACAGCCATAATTCACCCCTCCACTTT. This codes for CASSPHRDSHNSPLHF.

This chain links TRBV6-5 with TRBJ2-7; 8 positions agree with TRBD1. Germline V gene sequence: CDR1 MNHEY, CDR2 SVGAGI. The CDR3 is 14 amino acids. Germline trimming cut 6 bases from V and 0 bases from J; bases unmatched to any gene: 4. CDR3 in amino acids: CASSPGQVSYEQYF. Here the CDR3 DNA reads TGTGCCAGCAGCCCGGGACAGGTCTCCTACGAGCAGTACTTC.

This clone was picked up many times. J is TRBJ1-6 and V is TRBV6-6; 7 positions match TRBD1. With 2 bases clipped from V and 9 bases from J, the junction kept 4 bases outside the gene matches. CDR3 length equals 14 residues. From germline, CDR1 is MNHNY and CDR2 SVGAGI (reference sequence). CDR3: CASSYQGVGSPLHF. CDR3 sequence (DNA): TGTGCCAGCAGTTACCAGGGGGTCGGTTCACCCCTCCACTTT.

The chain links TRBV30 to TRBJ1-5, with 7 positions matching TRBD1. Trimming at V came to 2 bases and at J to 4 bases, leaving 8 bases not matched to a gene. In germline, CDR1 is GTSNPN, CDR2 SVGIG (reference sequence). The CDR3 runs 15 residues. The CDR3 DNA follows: TGTGCCTGGAGTTCTTCTGTCAGGGGGAATCAGCCCCAGCATTTT. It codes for CAWSSSVRGNQPQHF.

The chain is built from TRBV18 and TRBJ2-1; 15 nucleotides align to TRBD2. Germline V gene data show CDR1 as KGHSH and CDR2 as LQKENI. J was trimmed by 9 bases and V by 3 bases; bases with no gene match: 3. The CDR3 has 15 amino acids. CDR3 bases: TGTGCCAGCTCACCGGGACTAGCGGGGGGAAGTGAGCAGTTCTTC. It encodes CASSPGLAGGSEQFF.

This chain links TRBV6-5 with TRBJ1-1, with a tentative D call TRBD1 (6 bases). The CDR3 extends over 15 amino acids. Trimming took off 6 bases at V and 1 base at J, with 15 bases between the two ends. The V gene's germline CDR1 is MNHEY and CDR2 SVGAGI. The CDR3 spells CASSPQGTANTEAFF. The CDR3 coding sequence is TGTGCCAGCAGCCCCCAGGGGACGGCGAACACTGAAGCTTTCTTT.

The CDR3 sequence: CASRPKDREYTF. The CDR3 DNA reads TGTGCCAGCAGACCAAAGGACAGGGAGTACACCTTC. V is TRBV6-5 and J is TRBJ1-2; 8 bases line up with TRBD1. CDR1 is MNHEY, CDR2 SVGAGI, per germline. The CDR3 has 12 residues. V dropped 6 bases and J dropped 11; count of bases not matched to a gene: 8.

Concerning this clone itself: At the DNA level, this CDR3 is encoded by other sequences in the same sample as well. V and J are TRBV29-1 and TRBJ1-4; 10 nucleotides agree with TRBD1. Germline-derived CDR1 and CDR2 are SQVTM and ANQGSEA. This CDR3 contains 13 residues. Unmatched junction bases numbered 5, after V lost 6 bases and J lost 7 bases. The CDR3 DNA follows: TGCAGCGTCCGACAGGGGGCTGGTGAAAAACTGTTTTTT. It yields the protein CSVRQGAGEKLFF.

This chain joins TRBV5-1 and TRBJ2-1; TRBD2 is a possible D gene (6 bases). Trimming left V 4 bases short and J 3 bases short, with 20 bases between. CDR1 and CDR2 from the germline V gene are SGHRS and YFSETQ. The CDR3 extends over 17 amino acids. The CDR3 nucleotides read TGCGCCAGCAGCGTGCCCGACTTGGCGGGGCACTACAATGAGCAGTTCTTC. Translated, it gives CASSVPDLAGHYNEQFF.

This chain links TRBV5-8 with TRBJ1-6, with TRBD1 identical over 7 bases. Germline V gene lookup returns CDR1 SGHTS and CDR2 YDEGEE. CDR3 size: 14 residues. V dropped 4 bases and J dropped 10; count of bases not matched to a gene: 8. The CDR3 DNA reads TGTGCCAGCAGCCAAGAGACAGGGCTCTCACCCCTCCACTTT. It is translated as CASSQETGLSPLHF.

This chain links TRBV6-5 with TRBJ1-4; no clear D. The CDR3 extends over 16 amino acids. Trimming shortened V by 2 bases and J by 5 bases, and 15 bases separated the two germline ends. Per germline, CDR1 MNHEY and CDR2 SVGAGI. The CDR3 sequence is CASSYSTRGSNEKLFF. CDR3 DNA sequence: TGTGCCAGCAGTTACAGCACGCGGGGTTCCAATGAAAAACTGTTTTTT.

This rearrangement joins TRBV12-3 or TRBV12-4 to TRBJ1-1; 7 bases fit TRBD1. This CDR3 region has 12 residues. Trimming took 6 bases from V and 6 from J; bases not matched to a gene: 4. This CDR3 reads CASRSQGAEAFF. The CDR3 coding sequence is TGTGCCAGCAGGTCCCAGGGGGCTGAAGCTTTCTTT.

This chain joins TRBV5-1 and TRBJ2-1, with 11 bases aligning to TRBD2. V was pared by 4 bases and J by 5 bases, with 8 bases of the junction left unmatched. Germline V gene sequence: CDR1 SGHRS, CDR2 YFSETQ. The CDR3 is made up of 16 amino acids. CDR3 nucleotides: TGCGCCAGCAGCAACCTAGCGGGGGGACCAAACAATGAGCAGTTCTTC. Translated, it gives CASSNLAGGPNNEQFF.

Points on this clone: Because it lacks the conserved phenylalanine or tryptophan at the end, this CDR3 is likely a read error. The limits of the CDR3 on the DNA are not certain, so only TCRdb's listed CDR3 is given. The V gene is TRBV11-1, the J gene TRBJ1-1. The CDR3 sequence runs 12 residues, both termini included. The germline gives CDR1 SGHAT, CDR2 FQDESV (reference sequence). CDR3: CASSLPAQPVRG.

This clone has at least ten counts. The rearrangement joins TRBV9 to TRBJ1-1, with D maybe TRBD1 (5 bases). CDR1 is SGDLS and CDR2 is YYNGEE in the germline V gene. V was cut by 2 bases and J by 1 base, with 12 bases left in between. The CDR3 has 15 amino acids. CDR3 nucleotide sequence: TGTGCCAGCAGCGTTAGACAGATGGGGAACACTGAAGCTTTCTTT. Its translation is CASSVRQMGNTEAFF.

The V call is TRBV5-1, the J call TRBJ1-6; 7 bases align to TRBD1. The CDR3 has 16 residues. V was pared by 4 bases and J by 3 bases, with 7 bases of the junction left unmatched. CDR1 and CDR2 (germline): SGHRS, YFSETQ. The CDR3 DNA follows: TGCGCCAGCAGCCCCTCACAGGGGAACTATAATTCACCCCTCCACTTT. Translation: CASSPSQGNYNSPLHF. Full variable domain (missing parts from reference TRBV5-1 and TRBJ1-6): KAGVTQTPRYLIKTRGQQVTLSCSPISGHRSVSWYQQTPGQGLQFLFEYFSETQRNKGNFPGRFSGRQFSNSRSEMNVSTLELGDSALYLCASSPSQGNYNSPLHFGNGTRLTVT.

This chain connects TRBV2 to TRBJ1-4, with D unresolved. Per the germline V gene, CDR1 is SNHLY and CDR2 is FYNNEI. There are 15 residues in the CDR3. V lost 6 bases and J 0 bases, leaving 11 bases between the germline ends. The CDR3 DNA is TGTGCCAGCAGGTTGGCCCCCGCAACTAATGAAAAACTGTTTTTT. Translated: CASRLAPATNEKLFF.

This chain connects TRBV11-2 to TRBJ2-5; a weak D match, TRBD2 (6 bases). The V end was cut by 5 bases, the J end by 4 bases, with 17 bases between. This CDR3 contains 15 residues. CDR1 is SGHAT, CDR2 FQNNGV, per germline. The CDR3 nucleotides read TGTGCCAGCAGCCTGGGTGGGGGGTCGATAGAGACCCAGTACTTC. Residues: CASSLGGGSIETQYF.

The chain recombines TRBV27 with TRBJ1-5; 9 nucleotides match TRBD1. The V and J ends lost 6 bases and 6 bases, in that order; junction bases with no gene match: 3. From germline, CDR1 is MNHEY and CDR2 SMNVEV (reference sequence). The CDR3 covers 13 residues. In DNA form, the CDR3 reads TGTGCCAGCAGGGACAGGGGCAGTCAGCCCCAGCATTTT. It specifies CASRDRGSQPQHF.